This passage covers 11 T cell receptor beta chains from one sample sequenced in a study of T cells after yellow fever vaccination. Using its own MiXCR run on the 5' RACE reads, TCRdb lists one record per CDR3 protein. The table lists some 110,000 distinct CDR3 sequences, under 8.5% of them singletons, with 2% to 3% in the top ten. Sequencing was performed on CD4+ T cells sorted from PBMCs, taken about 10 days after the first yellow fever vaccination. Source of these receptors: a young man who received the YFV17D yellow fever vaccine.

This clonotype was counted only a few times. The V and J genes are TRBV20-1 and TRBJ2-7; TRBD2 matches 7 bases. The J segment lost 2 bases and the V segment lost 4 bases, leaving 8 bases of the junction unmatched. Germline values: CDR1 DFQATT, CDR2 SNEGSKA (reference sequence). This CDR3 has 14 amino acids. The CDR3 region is CSATGGTEAYEQYV. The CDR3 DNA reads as TGCAGTGCTACCGGGGGGACTGAAGCCTACGAGCAGTACGTC.

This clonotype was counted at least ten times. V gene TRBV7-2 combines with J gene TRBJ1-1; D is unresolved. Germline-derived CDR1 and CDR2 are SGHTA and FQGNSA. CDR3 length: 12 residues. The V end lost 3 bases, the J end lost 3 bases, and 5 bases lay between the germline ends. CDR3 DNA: TGTGCCAGCAGCTTTTCATACACTGAAGCTTTCTTT. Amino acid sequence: CASSFSYTEAFF.

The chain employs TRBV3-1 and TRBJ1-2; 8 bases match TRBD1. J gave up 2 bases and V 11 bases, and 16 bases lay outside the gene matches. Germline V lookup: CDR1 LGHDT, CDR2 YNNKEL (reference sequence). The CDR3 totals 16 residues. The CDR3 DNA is TGTGCCTGCTGCCGCCGGGGTGGACAGGGAAACTATGGCTACACCTTC. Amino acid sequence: CACCRRGGQGNYGYTF.

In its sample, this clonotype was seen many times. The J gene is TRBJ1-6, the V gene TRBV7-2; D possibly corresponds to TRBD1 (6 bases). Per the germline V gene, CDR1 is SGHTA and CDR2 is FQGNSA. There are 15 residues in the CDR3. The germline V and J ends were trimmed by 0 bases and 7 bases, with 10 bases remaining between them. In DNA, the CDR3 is TGTGCCAGCAGCTTAGCTACAGGGCTAAATTCACCCCTCCACTTT. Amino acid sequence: CASSLATGLNSPLHF.

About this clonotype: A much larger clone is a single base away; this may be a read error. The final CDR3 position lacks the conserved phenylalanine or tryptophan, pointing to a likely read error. The CDR3 loop is CASSGKTSGSSYEQYY. CDR3 nucleotide sequence: TGCGCCAGCAGCGGAAAGACTAGCGGCAGCTCCTACGAGCAGTACTAC. This chain joins TRBV5-1 and TRBJ2-7, with 9 bases that match TRBD2. The V and J ends lost 4 bases and 0 bases, in that order; junction bases with no gene match: 8. Germline V gene lookup returns CDR1 SGHRS and CDR2 YFSETQ. There are 16 residues in the CDR3.

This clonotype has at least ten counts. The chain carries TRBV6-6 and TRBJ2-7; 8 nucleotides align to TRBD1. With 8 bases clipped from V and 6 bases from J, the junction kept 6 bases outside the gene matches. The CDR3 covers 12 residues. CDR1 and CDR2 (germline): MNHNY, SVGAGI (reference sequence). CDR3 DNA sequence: TGTGCCAGCTGCCTACAGGGGGGCGAGCAGTACGTC. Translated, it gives CASCLQGGEQYV.

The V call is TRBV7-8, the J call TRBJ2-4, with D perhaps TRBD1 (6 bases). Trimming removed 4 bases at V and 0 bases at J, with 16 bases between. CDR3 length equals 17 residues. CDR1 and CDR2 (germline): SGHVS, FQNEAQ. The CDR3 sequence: CASSSLGDKLAKNIQYF. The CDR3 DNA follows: TGTGCCAGCAGCTCCCTAGGGGACAAACTAGCCAAAAACATTCAGTACTTC.

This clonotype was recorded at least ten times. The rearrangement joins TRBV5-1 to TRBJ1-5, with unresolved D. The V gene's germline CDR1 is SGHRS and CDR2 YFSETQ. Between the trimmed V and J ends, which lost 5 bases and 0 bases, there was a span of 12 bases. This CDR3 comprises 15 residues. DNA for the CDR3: TGCGCCAGCAGTATCAGCGGTAATAGCAATCAGCCCCAGCATTTT. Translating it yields CASSISGNSNQPQHF.

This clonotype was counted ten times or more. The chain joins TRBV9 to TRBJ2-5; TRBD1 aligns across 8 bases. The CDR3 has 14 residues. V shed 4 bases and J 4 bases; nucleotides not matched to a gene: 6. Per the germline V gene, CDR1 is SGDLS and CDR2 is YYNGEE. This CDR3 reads CASSPGQGRETQYF. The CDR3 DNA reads TGTGCCAGCAGCCCCGGACAGGGCCGAGAGACCCAGTACTTC.

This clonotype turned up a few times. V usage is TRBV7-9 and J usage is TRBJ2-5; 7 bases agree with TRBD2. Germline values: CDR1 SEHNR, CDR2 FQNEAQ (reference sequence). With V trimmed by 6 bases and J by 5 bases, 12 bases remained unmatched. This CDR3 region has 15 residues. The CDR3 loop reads CASRYETLGGETQYF. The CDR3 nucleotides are TGTGCCAGCAGATATGAAACCCTGGGGGGGGAGACCCAGTACTTC.

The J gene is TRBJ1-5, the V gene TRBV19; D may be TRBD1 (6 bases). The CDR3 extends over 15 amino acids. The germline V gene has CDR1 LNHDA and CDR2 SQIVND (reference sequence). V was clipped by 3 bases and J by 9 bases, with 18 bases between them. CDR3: CASSIARQDLRPQHF. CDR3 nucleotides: TGTGCCAGTAGTATCGCGCGACAGGATCTTCGGCCCCAGCATTTT.